Each of the 27 T cell receptor beta chains below was sequenced from the same sample in a study of sequential checkpoint blockade in melanoma. This sample's treatment: randomized to nivolumab then ipilimumab (arm A) or the reverse (arm B). The method was immunoSEQ multiplex PCR; TCRdb's version includes in-frame clones alone and lacks a portion of them. The data show nearly 5,000 clones, around 20% seen once. The material was tumor tissue (inferred from file names), obtained from a patient given nivolumab and ipilimumab in sequence. The receptor set was obtained from a human donor with melanoma.

By sample share, this clone is large (0.1 to 1%). The chain is built from TRBV28 and TRBJ2-1; weak D call: TRBD2 (5 bases). Trimming removed 7 bases from V and 0 bases from J, with 13 bases in between. Per germline, CDR1 MDHEN and CDR2 SYDVKM. The CDR3 loop spans 15 amino acids. The CDR3 here is CASTGLQNSYNEQFF. The DNA of the CDR3 is TGTGCCAGCACCGGACTTCAGAACTCCTACAATGAGCAGTTCTTC.

The V and J genes are TRBV9 and TRBJ1-6, with TRBD1 matching 7 bases. Per germline, CDR1 SGDLS and CDR2 YYNGEE. After removal of 5 bases from V and 4 bases from J, the junction contained 9 bases not matched to a gene. The CDR3 length is 16 residues. The CDR3 region is CASSLTGAQYNSPLHF. The CDR3 DNA reads as TGTGCCAGCAGTCTAACAGGGGCCCAGTATAATTCACCCCTCCACTTT.

V usage is TRBV18 and J usage is TRBJ2-4; TRBD1 is a possible D gene (5 bases). The CDR3 is 14 residues long. V was cut by 0 bases and J by 9 bases, with 12 bases left in between. The germline V gene encodes CDR1 KGHSH and CDR2 LQKENI. This CDR3 reads CASSPPQGVGIQYF. Here the CDR3 DNA reads TGTGCCAGCTCACCACCTCAAGGGGTCGGCATTCAGTACTTC.

The CDR3 here is CAWSVQGIGQFF. As DNA, the CDR3 is TGTGCCTGGAGTGTACAAGGCATTGGGCAGTTCTTC. The chain has TRBV30 and TRBJ2-1; D gene unclear. CDR3 size: 12 residues. V was clipped by 0 bases and J by 12 bases, with 12 bases between them. CDR1 is GTSNPN, CDR2 SVGIG, per germline (reference sequence).

The chain combines TRBV29-1 with TRBJ1-1, with TRBD1 matching over 11 bases. With 2 bases clipped from V and 5 bases from J, the junction kept 4 bases outside the gene matches. There are 14 residues in the CDR3. CDR1 is SQVTM, CDR2 ANQGSEA, per germline. In DNA form, the CDR3 reads TGCAGCGTTGAAAAGGACAGGGGGCGGACTGAAGCTTTCTTT. It specifies CSVEKDRGRTEAFF.

V gene TRBV6-8 combines with J gene TRBJ2-7, with D perhaps TRBD1 (6 bases). In germline, CDR1 is MNHGY, CDR2 SAAAGT. V lost 2 bases to trimming and J lost 0 bases, with 8 bases between them. The CDR3 is 14 amino acids. In DNA, the CDR3 is TGTGCCAGCAGTTACCTACAGGGCTCCTACGAGCAGTACTTC. This encodes CASSYLQGSYEQYF.

This clone was observed a handful of times. This chain uses TRBV28 with TRBJ1-4; possibly TRBD1 for D (5 bases). The germline V gene encodes CDR1 MDHEN and CDR2 SYDVKM. Trimming cost V 2 bases and J 8 bases, with 15 bases left between them. This CDR3 has 15 residues. CDR3 sequence reads: CASSLQSAGREKLFF. The CDR3 nucleotides read TGTGCCAGCAGTTTACAATCCGCAGGGAGGGAAAAACTGTTTTTT.

This clone has more than one count but fewer than ten. V and J are TRBV11-3 and TRBJ2-1, with no clear D. The germline V and J ends were trimmed by 4 bases and 6 bases, with 16 bases remaining between them. This CDR3 is 15 amino acids long. Germline V gene sequence: CDR1 SGHNT, CDR2 YENEEA. The CDR3 protein is CASSSLNDLGNEQFF. The CDR3 region has the DNA TGTGCCAGCAGCTCGTTAAATGACCTGGGCAATGAGCAGTTCTTC.

This clone has only a few counts. This chain joins TRBV11-3 and TRBJ1-3; 9 bases are a match to TRBD1. After removal of 6 bases from V and 3 bases from J, the junction contained 9 bases not matched to a gene. The CDR3 covers 16 residues. Per germline, CDR1 SGHNT and CDR2 YENEEA. The CDR3 region has the DNA TGTGCCAGCAGACCGGGACAGGGAGGAGTTGGAAACACCATATATTTT. Protein product: CASRPGQGGVGNTIYF.

The chain joins TRBV15 to TRBJ1-6; perhaps TRBD1 as D (5 bases). Trimming pared 4 bases from V and 1 base from J, leaving 8 bases between. Germline V gene sequence: CDR1 LNHNV, CDR2 YYDKDF (reference sequence). The CDR3 is 15 residues long. CDR3 in amino acids: CATSIRGSYNSPLHF. The DNA of the CDR3 is TGTGCCACCAGCATAAGGGGTTCCTATAATTCACCCCTCCACTTT. Full variable domain (missing parts from reference TRBV15 and TRBJ1-6): DAMVIQNPRYQVTQFGKPVTLSCSQTLNHNVMYWYQQKSSQAPKLLFHYYDKDFNNEADTPDNFQSRRPNTSFCFLDIRSPGLGDTAMYLCATSIRGSYNSPLHFGNGTRLTVT.

The CDR3 reads CASSLEGVGYGYTF. DNA of the CDR3: TGCGCCAGCAGCTTGGAAGGGGTCGGGTATGGCTACACCTTC. This chain links TRBV5-1 with TRBJ1-2; tentatively, D is TRBD1 (5 bases). There are 14 residues in the CDR3. The germline CDR1 and CDR2 sequences are SGHRS and YFSETQ. V lost 0 bases and J 5 bases, leaving 11 bases between the germline ends. The full variable domain, its missing parts supplied by reference TRBV5-1 and TRBJ1-2, is KAGVTQTPRYLIKTRGQQVTLSCSPISGHRSVSWYQQTPGQGLQFLFEYFSETQRNKGNFPGRFSGRQFSNSRSEMNVSTLELGDSALYLCASSLEGVGYGYTFGSGTRLTVV.

The table lists this clone with a few counts. This sequence joins TRBV11-3 and TRBJ1-4; unclear D gene. Germline V gene data show CDR1 as SGHNT and CDR2 as YENEEA. The V and J ends lost 1 base and 8 bases respectively, with 17 bases between them. This CDR3 comprises 16 residues. Here the CDR3 reads CASSLGPPEGGEKLFF. DNA for the CDR3: TGTGCCAGCAGCTTAGGGCCCCCAGAAGGCGGGGAAAAACTGTTTTTT.

This clone was observed a few times. The gene calls are TRBV6-8 and TRBJ1-4; TRBD1 aligns across 8 bases. From germline, CDR1 is MNHGY and CDR2 SAAAGT. The CDR3 consists of 14 residues. Trimming removed 6 bases from V and 8 bases from J; junction bases left unmatched: 8. CDR3 protein: CASRPGQGSEKLFF. The DNA of the CDR3 is TGTGCCAGCAGACCCGGACAGGGAAGCGAAAAACTGTTTTTT.

There are a few counts of this clone. This chain connects TRBV11-3 to TRBJ1-2, with 8 bases matching TRBD1. The ends lost 5 bases at V and 0 bases at J; junction bases unmatched: 2. The germline CDR1 and CDR2 sequences are SGHNT and YENEEA. The CDR3 runs to 14 residues. For the CDR3, the DNA is TGTGCCAGCAGCCAGACAGGGGCTAACTATGGCTACACCTTC. Residues: CASSQTGANYGYTF.

This clone was detected only a few times. The chain combines TRBV11-3 with TRBJ2-3; TRBD1 is a possible D gene (6 bases). CDR1 is SGHNT and CDR2 is YENEEA in the germline V gene. This CDR3 contains 15 residues. V was trimmed by 5 bases and J by 4 bases, leaving 16 bases between them. DNA for the CDR3: TGTGCCAGCAGCGGACGGGACACGGCGGCAGATACGCAGTATTTT. Its protein is CASSGRDTAADTQYF.

The chain recombines TRBV29-1 with TRBJ2-3, with 9 bases identical to TRBD1. Trimming cost V 3 bases and J 2 bases; bases outside gene matches: 3. The CDR3 contains 14 residues. In germline, CDR1 is SQVTM, CDR2 ANQGSEA. The CDR3 DNA is TGCAGCGTTGAGGGACAGGGTATCACAGATACGCAGTATTTT. This translates into CSVEGQGITDTQYF.

CDR3 coding DNA: TGCGCCAGCAGCCCAACTAGCGCCAGCTCCTACAATGAGCAGTTCTTC. Translation gives CASSPTSASSYNEQFF. V usage is TRBV5-1 and J usage is TRBJ2-1, with 7 bases aligning to TRBD2. The CDR3 is 16 residues long. V gave up 4 bases and J gave up 0 bases; unmatched junction bases: 7. From germline, CDR1 is SGHRS and CDR2 YFSETQ.

This clone was observed a handful of times. The chain employs TRBV11-3 and TRBJ2-7; 9 bases fit TRBD1. Germline CDR1 and CDR2: SGHNT and YENEEA. CDR3 length: 16 residues. V lost 2 bases, J lost 2 bases, and 7 bases stayed unmatched. The CDR3 protein is CASSLSPGQGPYEQYF. The DNA for the CDR3 is TGTGCCAGCAGCTTAAGCCCGGGACAGGGCCCCTACGAGCAGTACTTC.

This clone is judged medium-sized. The J gene is TRBJ2-5, the V gene TRBV6-8, with TRBD1 matching over 8 bases. The CDR3 spans 15 residues. Trimming at V came to 6 bases and at J to 4 bases, leaving 10 bases not matched to a gene. Looked up from germline, CDR1 is MNHGY and CDR2 is SAAAGT. CDR3 nucleotides: TGTGCCAGCAGGCCCCTTACAGGGGGAGGAGAGACCCAGTACTTC. Amino acids: CASRPLTGGGETQYF.

This clone was found many times. J is TRBJ2-5 and V is TRBV28; 8 bases match TRBD1. The CDR3 covers 16 residues. Germline assignment: CDR1 MDHEN and CDR2 SYDVKM. V trimming: 1 base; J trimming: 2 bases; junction bases outside the gene matches: 6. Written as DNA, the CDR3 is TGTGCCAGCAGTTTATTTGGGACAGGCGTTCAAGAGACCCAGTACTTC. Translation: CASSLFGTGVQETQYF.

In nucleotides, the CDR3 is TGTGCCAGCAGTCACACATACGAGCAGTACTTC. Translated: CASSHTYEQYF. This chain links TRBV6-7 with TRBJ2-7; D is unclear. TRBV6-7 is given ORF status, its function remaining uncertain. The CDR3 is 11 amino acids. V dropped 5 bases and J dropped 4 bases, with 6 bases sitting between them.

This clone was picked up a small number of times. This chain uses TRBV11-3 with TRBJ2-1; 14 bases map to TRBD2. Per germline, CDR1 SGHNT and CDR2 YENEEA. Trimming cost V 6 bases and J 6 bases; bases outside gene matches: 4. The CDR3 is 15 residues long. CDR3 loop: CASRAGTSGSNEQFF. Written as DNA, the CDR3 is TGTGCCAGCAGGGCCGGGACTAGCGGGAGCAATGAGCAGTTCTTC.

This clone was observed at least ten times. The genes are TRBV11-3 and TRBJ2-2; TRBD2 matches 7 bases. The V segment lost 6 bases and the J segment 0 bases; nucleotides outside the gene matches: 4. Germline values: CDR1 SGHNT, CDR2 YENEEA. This CDR3 spans 15 amino acids. The CDR3 sequence: CASSSSGTNTGELFF. DNA for the CDR3: TGTGCCAGCAGTTCAAGCGGGACGAACACCGGGGAGCTGTTTTTT.

In this sample, this clone turned up a few times. The V gene is TRBV29-1, the J gene TRBJ1-3; D remains unclear. The CDR3 extends over 14 amino acids. The germline V gene encodes CDR1 SQVTM and CDR2 ANQGSEA. Trimming took 3 bases from V and 0 from J, leaving 9 bases between them. CDR3 coding DNA: TGCAGCGTTGACGTCGGATCCTCTGGAAACACCATATATTTT. Its translation: CSVDVGSSGNTIYF. The full variable domain, with the rest looked up from reference TRBV29-1 and TRBJ1-3, is SAVISQKPSRDICQRGTSLTIQCQVDSQVTMMFWYRQQPGQSLTLIATANQGSEATYESGFVIDKFPISRPNLTFSTLTVSNMSPEDSSIYLCSVDVGSSGNTIYFGEGSWLTVV.

The chain recombines TRBV6-8 with TRBJ2-1; either TRBD1 or TRBD2 may fit D (5 bases each). This CDR3 region has 14 residues. Germline V gives CDR1 MNHGY, CDR2 SAAAGT. Trimming took off 6 bases at V and 2 bases at J, with 11 bases between the two ends. In DNA, the CDR3 is TGTGCCAGCAGCAGACGGGACGCCTACAATGAGCAGTTCTTC. It is translated as CASSRRDAYNEQFF.

Of note for this clone: The read is 1 residue too short to cover the CDR3 end, so that end is filled in from the germline J gene. V and J are TRBV6-1 and TRBJ2-7, with D perhaps TRBD2 (7 bases). Between the trimmed V and J ends, which lost 0 bases and 5 bases, there was a span of 20 bases. Germline assignment: CDR1 MNHNS and CDR2 SASEGT. The length of the CDR3 is 17 residues. The CDR3 bases that were read are TGTGCCAGCAGTGAAGCGCCAGGACCGCGGGGGCTCGACGAGCAGTAC. It encodes CASSEAPGPRGLDEQY. The full CDR3 is CASSEAPGPRGLDEQYF.

The chain employs TRBV6-8 and TRBJ1-4; D is uncertain. Germline V gene data show CDR1 as MNHGY and CDR2 as SAAAGT. V was shortened by 6 bases and J by 3 bases, with 14 bases between the two germline ends. The CDR3 totals 15 residues. CDR3 region: CASRPRVTANEKLFF. CDR3 nucleotide sequence: TGTGCCAGCAGGCCTCGAGTTACGGCTAATGAAAAACTGTTTTTT.